The next 8 T cell receptor beta chains were all read from a single sample in a study of CD8 T cells in Susac syndrome. An amount of RNA that ranged from about 0.45 to 1 ug was reverse transcribed with random hexamers. TCRdb fed the immunoSEQ multiplex PCR reads into MiXCR, producing one record per CDR3 protein. The table lists about 140,000 distinct CDR3 sequences, 94% of them singletons. The sequencing sample was made of CD8+ T cells from PBMCs. The receptors originated from a human donor in good health.

The chain recombines TRBV27 with TRBJ2-7; D possibly corresponds to TRBD2 (5 bases). The V gene lost 3 bases and the J gene lost 4 bases, with 16 bases spanning the gap. This CDR3 contains 15 residues. Germline lookup yields CDR1 MNHEY and CDR2 SMNVEV (reference sequence). The CDR3 DNA sequence: TGTGCCAGCAGTTTGATAAGATTCGGGGTTTACGAGCAGTACTTC. Its protein product is CASSLIRFGVYEQYF.

V and J are TRBV7-8 and TRBJ2-5; D is ambiguous. The germline V gene has CDR1 SGHVS and CDR2 FQNEAQ. CDR3 length: 13 amino acids. V shed 0 bases and J shed 5 bases, with 7 bases lying between them. This chain's CDR3 is CASSLALWETQYF. In DNA, the CDR3 is TGTGCCAGCAGCTTAGCGCTATGGGAGACCCAGTACTTC.

The V call is TRBV11-2, the J call TRBJ2-1, with D unresolved. The ends were cut back, 1 base at V and 0 bases at J, with 10 bases in the middle. The CDR3 consists of 16 residues. CDR1 is SGHAT, CDR2 FQNNGV, per germline. CDR3 region: CASSLAFSPSYNEQFF. CDR3 DNA sequence: TGTGCCAGCAGCTTAGCGTTTTCCCCCTCCTACAATGAGCAGTTCTTC.

The chain has TRBV4-3 and TRBJ2-1, with 11 bases that match TRBD2. Germline assignment: CDR1 LGHNA and CDR2 YSLEER. V trimming: 1 base; J trimming: 8 bases; junction bases outside the gene matches: 4. CDR3 length: 15 amino acids. The CDR3 DNA reads TGCGCCAGCAGCCAAGCTACTAGCGGGAGCTATGAGCAGTTCTTC. Its translation: CASSQATSGSYEQFF.

This chain connects TRBV6-5 to TRBJ2-7; D is uncertain. This CDR3 spans 13 amino acids. CDR1 and CDR2 (germline): MNHEY, SVGAGI. Deletions cut 6 bases from V and 4 bases from J, with 13 bases between. The CDR3 sequence is CASSPSGLYEQYF. DNA for the CDR3: TGTGCCAGCAGCCCAAGTGGGTTATACGAGCAGTACTTC.

The rearrangement uses TRBV6-5 and TRBJ2-1; no clear D. The CDR3 sequence is 12 residues long. CDR1 and CDR2 from the germline V gene are MNHEY and SVGAGI. The germline V and J ends were trimmed by 6 bases and 0 bases, with 3 bases remaining between them. In DNA form, the CDR3 reads TGTGCCAGCAGGTCCTCCTACAATGAGCAGTTCTTC. It codes for CASRSSYNEQFF.

This clonotype was counted a single time. The J gene is TRBJ2-7, the V gene TRBV13; D ambiguous. This CDR3 has 15 residues. Germline values: CDR1 PRHDT, CDR2 FYEKMQ (reference sequence). V lost 1 base and J lost 6, with 16 bases in between. CDR3 nucleotides: TGTGCCAGCAGCTTAGTAGTGACATCTCAATTCGAGCAGTACTTC. As protein: CASSLVVTSQFEQYF.

V gene TRBV7-9 combines with J gene TRBJ2-1; D possibly uses TRBD1 or TRBD2 (6 bases each). The germline gives CDR1 SEHNR, CDR2 FQNEAQ (reference sequence). V shed 1 base and J shed 4 bases, with 11 bases lying between them. CDR3 length: 15 amino acids. The CDR3: CASSLVAGTYNEQFF. In nucleotides, the CDR3 is TGTGCCAGCAGCTTAGTTGCGGGGACATACAATGAGCAGTTCTTC.